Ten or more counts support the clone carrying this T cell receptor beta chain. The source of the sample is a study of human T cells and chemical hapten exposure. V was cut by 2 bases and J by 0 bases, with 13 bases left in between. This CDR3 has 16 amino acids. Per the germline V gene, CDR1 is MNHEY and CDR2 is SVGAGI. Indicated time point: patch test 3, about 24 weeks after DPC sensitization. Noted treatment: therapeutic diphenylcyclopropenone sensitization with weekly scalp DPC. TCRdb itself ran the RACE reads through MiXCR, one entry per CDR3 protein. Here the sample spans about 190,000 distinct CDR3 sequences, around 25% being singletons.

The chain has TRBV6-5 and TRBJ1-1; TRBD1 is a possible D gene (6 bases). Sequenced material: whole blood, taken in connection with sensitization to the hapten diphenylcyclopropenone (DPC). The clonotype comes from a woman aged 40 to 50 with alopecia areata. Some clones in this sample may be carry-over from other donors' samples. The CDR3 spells CASSYGGRGMNTEAFF. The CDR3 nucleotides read TGTGCCAGCAGTTACGGAGGTAGGGGGATGAACACTGAAGCTTTCTTT.